This TCR beta chain derives from a study of T cells in Graves' hyperthyroidism and ophthalmopathy. V lost 6 bases to trimming and J lost 3 bases, with 15 bases between them. CDR1 is SEHNR, CDR2 FQNEAQ, per germline (reference sequence). The CDR3 is 14 amino acids. Uncontrolled infection, other autoimmune disease, pregnancy or lactation disqualified patients from enrolment. Amplification yielded TCR beta CDR3 regions, with RNA transcripts as the source. TCR CDR3 underwent first-round RT-PCR with the HTBI primer set. TCRdb recomputed calls from the multiplex PCR reads with MiXCR, one row per CDR3 protein. The data contain a few hundred thousand distinct CDR3 sequences, 15% to 20% of them singletons.

The sample comprised blood. The V and J genes are TRBV7-9 and TRBJ2-7, with TRBD1 as a possible D gene (6 bases). The source of this sequence is a woman aged 35 to 49 with Graves' ophthalmopathy. Written as DNA, the CDR3 is TGTGCCAGCAGACCTACAGGGAGCATCTACGAGCAGTACTTC. Protein sequence: CASRPTGSIYEQYF.